The 29 T cell receptor beta chains below were found in one sample sequenced in a study of blood T cells in healthy people across ages. Through a sample-barcoded 5' primer and a J-beta primer mix, a second PCR was run for about 6 to 12 cycles. MiXCR, run by TCRdb on the 5' RACE reads, gives a single entry per CDR3 protein. The sample contains approximately 490,000 distinct CDR3 sequences, around 24% of which appear only once. In addition, the sample was reused for a study of T cells of mothers and their children.

Input material: blood. These receptors originate from a boy between 10 and 17 years old in good health.

In its sample, this clonotype was seen many times. J is TRBJ2-7 and V is TRBV21-1; the table calls TRBD1, which could not be checked here. TRBV21-1 corresponds to a pseudogene. This CDR3 has 19 residues. This chain's CDR3 is CASSKKLVPPKECSYEQYF. The CDR3 DNA sequence: TGTGCCAGCAGCAAAAAGCTTGTACCCCCTAAGGAGTGTTCCTACGAGCAGTACTTC.

This clonotype showed up just a few times. V gene TRBV27 combines with J gene TRBJ1-2, with D hard to call. Looked up from germline, CDR1 is MNHEY and CDR2 is SMNVEV (reference sequence). This CDR3 has 15 residues. Trimming took 3 bases from V and 5 from J, leaving 16 bases between them. The CDR3 coding sequence is TGTGCCAGCAGTTTTAACTCTGGGATAGGGTATGGCTACACCTTC. Translated: CASSFNSGIGYGYTF.

The table lists this clonotype with a few counts. CDR3 amino acids: CSAVTGLWFYTEAFF. In DNA, the CDR3 is TGCAGTGCTGTTACAGGGTTATGGTTTTACACTGAAGCTTTCTTT. The chain combines TRBV20-1 with TRBJ1-1, with D perhaps matching TRBD1 (6 bases). With 5 bases removed from V and 3 bases from J, the gap between germline ends came to 19 bases. Germline CDR1 reads DFQATT; CDR2 reads SNEGSKA (reference sequence). The CDR3 sequence is 15 residues long.

The chain is built from TRBV2 and TRBJ2-5; possible D gene TRBD2, 5 bases. Germline-derived CDR1 and CDR2 are SNHLY and FYNNEI. Trimming cost V 7 bases and J 3 bases, with 15 bases left between them. The CDR3 is 14 amino acids. CDR3 protein: CASTASLGEETQYF. The DNA of the CDR3 is TGTGCCAGCACCGCCTCCCTCGGGGAAGAGACCCAGTACTTC. The whole variable domain, filled in from reference TRBV2 and TRBJ2-5, reads EPEVTQTPSHQVTQMGQEVILRCVPISNHLYFYWYRQILGQKVEFLVSFYNNEISEKSEIFDDQFSVERPDGSNFTLKIRSTKLEDSAMYFCASTASLGEETQYFGPGTRLLVL.

This clonotype was counted a few times. The chain carries TRBV4-1 and TRBJ2-7; tentatively, D is TRBD2 (7 bases). Germline-derived CDR1 and CDR2 are MGHRA and YSYEKL. Trimming shortened V by 1 base and J by 2 bases, and 12 bases separated the two germline ends. The CDR3 spans 15 residues. CDR3 protein: CASSQARGAAYEQYF. In DNA form, the CDR3 reads TGCGCCAGCAGCCAAGCCCGGGGGGCCGCCTACGAGCAGTACTTC.

Of note for this clonotype: A much bigger clone sits one base away, suggesting this may be a read error. V gene TRBV7-2 combines with J gene TRBJ2-1; possibly TRBD2 for D (5 bases). The J call is uncertain, as TRBJ2-7 better fits the DNA end. CDR3 length: 15 residues. Germline CDR1 is SGHTA and CDR2 is FQGNSA. CDR3 coding DNA: TGTGCCAGCAGCTCCGAACTGGGAGCCACCTACGAGCAGTACTTC. Translated, it gives CASSSELGATYEQYF.

This clonotype was detected only a few times. The chain couples TRBV6-5 to TRBJ1-2; 9 positions agree with TRBD1. In germline, CDR1 is MNHEY, CDR2 SVGAGI. The CDR3 has 20 amino acids. Germline trimming cut 2 bases from V and 8 bases from J; bases unmatched to any gene: 24. Here the CDR3 reads CASSYGRPTGTGRYPGGYTF. DNA for the CDR3: TGTGCCAGCAGTTACGGGAGGCCCACAGGGACAGGGAGGTACCCCGGAGGCTACACCTTC.

V usage is TRBV7-2 and J usage is TRBJ2-3; D may be TRBD1 or TRBD2 (5 bases each). The V gene lost 3 bases and the J gene lost 6 bases, with 13 bases spanning the gap. This CDR3 is 14 amino acids long. Germline CDR1 SGHTA, CDR2 FQGNSA. The CDR3 DNA reads TGTGCCAGCAGCTTTGGGACCGGGTGGGATACGCAGTATTTT. This translates into CASSFGTGWDTQYF.

This clonotype was detected only a few times. The rearrangement uses TRBV29-1 and TRBJ1-2; a weak D match, TRBD1 (5 bases). CDR3 length: 13 residues. The V end was cut by 1 base, the J end by 8 bases, with 14 bases between. CDR1 and CDR2 (germline): SQVTM, ANQGSEA. In DNA form, the CDR3 reads TGCAGCGTTGAAGGGAATATTGGGGACGGCTACACCTTC. This gives the protein CSVEGNIGDGYTF.

This chain uses TRBV5-4 with TRBJ2-5; TRBD2 is a possible D gene (6 bases). The CDR3 spans 13 residues. Germline V gene data show CDR1 as SGHNT and CDR2 as YYREEE (reference sequence). V lost 4 bases, J lost 3 bases, and 10 bases lay in between. Written as DNA, the CDR3 is TGTGCCAGCAGCGGGGGGTACGAAGAGACCCAGTACTTC. Translating it yields CASSGGYEETQYF.

With respect to this clonotype: An end of the junction differs from the germline gene, which may be a read error. This chain links TRBV7-9 with TRBJ1-4; D remains ambiguous. Germline V lookup: CDR1 SEHNR, CDR2 FQNEAQ (reference sequence). The CDR3 is made up of 14 amino acids. In nucleotides, the CDR3 is TGTGCCAGCAGCTCGGGATCAACTAGTGAAAAACTGTTTTTT. It encodes CASSSGSTSEKLFF.

The gene calls are TRBV4-1 and TRBJ2-7, with D hard to call. This CDR3 comprises 13 residues. V was clipped by 2 bases and J by 2 bases, with 7 bases between them. CDR1 MGHRA and CDR2 YSYEKL come from the germline V gene. The CDR3 loop reads CASSQSATYEQYF. The CDR3 DNA follows: TGCGCCAGCAGCCAATCAGCAACCTACGAGCAGTACTTC.

This clonotype was seen only a few times. This chain links TRBV14 with TRBJ2-5; D is possibly TRBD1 (6 bases). The V gene's germline CDR1 is SGHDN and CDR2 FVKESK. Deletions cut 1 base from V and 5 bases from J, with 11 bases between. This CDR3 is 14 amino acids long. Here the CDR3 reads CASSQGAQGETQYF. The CDR3 DNA is TGTGCCAGCAGCCAAGGCGCGCAGGGGGAGACCCAGTACTTC.

This rearrangement joins TRBV7-9 to TRBJ2-5; weak D call: TRBD1 (5 bases). Trimming stripped 5 bases from V and 5 bases from J, with 24 bases between. Per germline, CDR1 SEHNR and CDR2 FQNEAQ (reference sequence). The CDR3 length is 17 residues. The CDR3 loop is CASSLDSHSIPMETQYF. The CDR3 DNA reads TGTGCCAGCAGCCTCGACAGTCACTCGATCCCTATGGAGACCCAGTACTTC.

This chain links TRBV28 with TRBJ2-1; tentative D call: TRBD2 (6 bases). CDR3 length: 14 amino acids. In germline, CDR1 is MDHEN, CDR2 SYDVKM. V was cut by 5 bases and J by 2 bases, with 10 bases left in between. The CDR3 DNA follows: TGTGCCAGCAGTACGGGGGAGGCCTACAATGAGCAGTTCTTC. Its protein product is CASSTGEAYNEQFF.

This clonotype occurred a few times. V usage is TRBV10-3 and J usage is TRBJ1-1; D is possibly TRBD1 (5 bases). Trimming removed 3 bases from V and 2 bases from J, with 13 bases in between. This CDR3 has 15 amino acids. Germline V gives CDR1 ENHRY, CDR2 SYGVKD. The CDR3 sequence is CAISDWDGINTEAFF. The DNA for the CDR3 is TGTGCCATCAGTGATTGGGACGGAATAAACACTGAAGCTTTCTTT.

The chain employs TRBV4-1 and TRBJ2-2, with no clear D. Germline V gene sequence: CDR1 MGHRA, CDR2 YSYEKL. The CDR3 loop spans 14 amino acids. V was cut by 4 bases and J by 5 bases, with 11 bases left in between. The CDR3 bases are TGCGCCAGCAGCCGCCCGACCAATACCGGGGAGCTGTTTTTT. It encodes CASSRPTNTGELFF.

This chain links TRBV20-1 with TRBJ2-1; the D is unclear. The CDR3 covers 11 residues. Trimming removed 3 bases at V and 5 bases at J, with 5 bases between. The germline V gene encodes CDR1 DFQATT and CDR2 SNEGSKA (reference sequence). The chain's CDR3 is CSARADNEQFF. CDR3 in DNA: TGCAGTGCTAGGGCGGACAATGAGCAGTTCTTC.

This clonotype occurred many times. The V gene is TRBV5-1, the J gene TRBJ2-5; D gene ambiguous. The CDR3 has 13 residues. Trimming stripped 0 bases from V and 2 bases from J, with 5 bases between. In germline, CDR1 is SGHRS, CDR2 YFSETQ. DNA of the CDR3: TGCGCCAGCAGCTTGGCAAGACAAGAGACCCAGTACTTC. Its translation: CASSLARQETQYF.

The gene calls are TRBV13 and TRBJ2-7, with TRBD2 matching 7 bases. V was pared by 2 bases and J by 6 bases, with 4 bases of the junction left unmatched. Germline CDR1 PRHDT, CDR2 FYEKMQ (reference sequence). This CDR3 contains 13 residues. This CDR3 is CASSLTGGREQYF. The CDR3 region has the DNA TGTGCCAGCAGCTTAACGGGAGGACGCGAGCAGTACTTC.

The V call is TRBV4-1, the J call TRBJ2-5, with D unresolved. The CDR3 sequence is 14 residues long. V was cut by 4 bases and J by 4 bases, with 13 bases left in between. CDR1 is MGHRA and CDR2 is YSYEKL in the germline V gene. The CDR3 DNA reads as TGCGCCAGCAGCCCCCCTGGGGTCCGAGAGACCCAGTACTTC. Translating it yields CASSPPGVRETQYF.

J is TRBJ2-1 and V is TRBV27; unclear D gene. The V end was cut by 5 bases, the J end by 2 bases, with 4 bases between. Germline loops: CDR1 MNHEY, CDR2 SMNVEV (reference sequence). This CDR3 region has 12 residues. CDR3 DNA: TGTGCCAGCAGTGGCCCCTACAATGAGCAGTTCTTC. Its translation is CASSGPYNEQFF.

The chain couples TRBV4-3 to TRBJ1-1, with D possibly being TRBD1 (5 bases). The V gene lost 0 bases and the J gene lost 4 bases, with 12 bases spanning the gap. The germline V gene has CDR1 LGHNA and CDR2 YSLEER. This CDR3 spans 15 amino acids. The CDR3 protein is CASSQDLRGSTEAFF. CDR3 in DNA: TGCGCCAGCAGCCAAGATTTGAGGGGATCCACTGAAGCTTTCTTT.

The V call is TRBV7-9, the J call TRBJ2-7, with 7 bases that match TRBD1. The V and J ends lost 1 base and 2 bases, in that order; junction bases with no gene match: 5. Looked up from germline, CDR1 is SEHNR and CDR2 is FQNEAQ (reference sequence). The CDR3 spans 15 residues. This CDR3 reads CASSLGQGRPYEQYF. CDR3 nucleotide sequence: TGTGCCAGCAGCTTAGGACAGGGCCGTCCCTACGAGCAGTACTTC.

The CDR3 DNA reads as TGTGCCAGCAGCTTACAAGGGACCACCTCTGGGGCCAACGTCCTGACTTTC. It encodes CASSLQGTTSGANVLTF. V usage is TRBV7-3 and J usage is TRBJ2-6; D tentatively reads TRBD1 or TRBD2 (5 bases each). The germline CDR1 and CDR2 sequences are SGHTA and FQGTGA. The CDR3 extends over 17 amino acids. V was pared by 2 bases and J by 0 bases, with 11 bases between. The whole variable domain, remainder taken from reference TRBV7-3 and TRBJ2-6, is GAGVSQTPSNKVTEKGKYVELRCDPISGHTALYWYRQSLGQGPEFLIYFQGTGAADDSGLPNDRFFAVRPEGSVSTLKIQRTERGDSAVYLCASSLQGTTSGANVLTFGAGSRLTVL.

V usage is TRBV6-5 and J usage is TRBJ2-3; a possible D gene is TRBD1 (7 bases). Trimming pared 5 bases from V and 3 bases from J, leaving 15 bases between. The CDR3 runs to 15 residues. Germline V gives CDR1 MNHEY, CDR2 SVGAGI. DNA of the CDR3: TGTGCCAGCAGTACCAGGGGGAGGAAGACAGATACGCAGTATTTT. Encoded protein: CASSTRGRKTDTQYF.

This clonotype has just one count. The J gene is TRBJ2-1, the V gene TRBV14, with D possibly TRBD1 on 6 matching bases. Germline assignment: CDR1 SGHDN and CDR2 FVKESK. The length of the CDR3 is 13 residues. The germline V and J ends were trimmed by 5 bases and 6 bases, with 11 bases remaining between them. The CDR3 coding sequence is TGTGCCAGCAGCTCTCAGGGGCCCAATGAGCAGTTCTTC. It specifies CASSSQGPNEQFF.

V is TRBV6-1 and J is TRBJ1-3, with a tentative D call TRBD1 (6 bases). V lost 6 bases to trimming and J lost 0 bases, with 12 bases between them. CDR1 and CDR2 (germline): MNHNS, SASEGT. This CDR3 region has 15 residues. CDR3 loop: CASRTKDSSGNTIYF. The CDR3 DNA is TGTGCCAGCAGGACCAAGGACAGCTCTGGAAACACCATATATTTT.

This clonotype was counted at least ten times. The chain is built from TRBV24-1 and TRBJ2-5; a weak D match, TRBD2 (8 bases). The CDR3 is made up of 20 amino acids. Deletions cut 3 bases from V and 2 bases from J, with 27 bases between. Germline-derived CDR1 and CDR2 are KGHDR and SFDVKD. The CDR3 bases are TGTGCCACCAGTGATCCGGCTGACAGGGAGTTAAGCGGGAGTCAAGAGACCCAGTACTTC. It codes for CATSDPADRELSGSQETQYF.